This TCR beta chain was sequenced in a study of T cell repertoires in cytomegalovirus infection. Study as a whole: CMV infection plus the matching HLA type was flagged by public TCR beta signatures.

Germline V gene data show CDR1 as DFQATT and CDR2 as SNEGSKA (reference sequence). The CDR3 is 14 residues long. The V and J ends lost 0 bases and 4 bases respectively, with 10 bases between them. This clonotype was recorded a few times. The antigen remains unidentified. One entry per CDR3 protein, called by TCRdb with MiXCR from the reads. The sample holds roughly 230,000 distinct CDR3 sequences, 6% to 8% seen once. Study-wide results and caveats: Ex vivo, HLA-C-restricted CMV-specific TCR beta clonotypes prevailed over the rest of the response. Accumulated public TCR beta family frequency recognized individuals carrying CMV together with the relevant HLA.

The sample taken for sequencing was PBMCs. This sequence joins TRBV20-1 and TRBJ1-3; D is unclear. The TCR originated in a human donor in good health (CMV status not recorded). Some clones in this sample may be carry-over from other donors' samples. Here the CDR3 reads CSARDSTTGNTIYF. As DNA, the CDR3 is TGCAGTGCTAGAGATTCGACAACCGGAAACACCATATATTTT.